One sample yielded the 16 T cell receptor beta chains listed below, sequenced in a study of CD8+CD57+ T cells in acquired aplastic anemia. Profiles of TCR beta VDJ and CDR3 were generated from a genomic DNA template. TCRdb called the reads again in MiXCR, with one record for every CDR3 protein. The top ten clones hold about 2.3% of a sample with 100,000 to 150,000 distinct CDR3 sequences, 48% of them seen once. The sequenced sample was sorted CD4+, CD8+, or CD8+CD57+ T cells (not recorded which) from PBMCs. The receptors stem from a human donor in good health, serving as a control.

This chain joins TRBV20-1 and TRBJ1-5; D ambiguous. Deletions cut 6 bases from V and 7 bases from J, with 4 bases between. The CDR3 consists of 9 residues. From germline, CDR1 is DFQATT and CDR2 SNEGSKA (reference sequence). The CDR3 region has the DNA TGCAGTGCCCGCCAGCCCCAGCATTTT. Translating gives CSARQPQHF.

The chain uses TRBV2 and TRBJ1-1; 8 bases agree with TRBD1. V lost 4 bases to trimming and J lost 3 bases; unmatched junction nucleotides: 4. CDR1 and CDR2 from the germline V gene are SNHLY and FYNNEI. This CDR3 contains 14 residues. CDR3 bases: TGTGCCAGCAGTGGCGGACAGGGAGACACTGAAGCTTTCTTT. Protein sequence: CASSGGQGDTEAFF.

This clonotype came up many times. The V gene is TRBV30, the J gene TRBJ1-2; D is uncertain. The CDR3 has 13 amino acids. The ends were cut back, 0 bases at V and 8 bases at J, with 13 bases in the middle. Per the germline V gene, CDR1 is GTSNPN and CDR2 is SVGIG (reference sequence). The CDR3 sequence is CAWSVGRVGGYTF. CDR3 coding DNA: TGTGCCTGGAGTGTTGGGAGGGTAGGCGGCTACACCTTC.

The chain links TRBV20-1 to TRBJ1-1, with D possibly TRBD1 on 6 matching bases. The CDR3 runs 14 residues. Germline CDR1 DFQATT, CDR2 SNEGSKA (reference sequence). The V end lost 6 bases, the J end lost 3 bases, and 17 bases lay between the germline ends. The CDR3 sequence is CSASITGIDTEAFF. The DNA of the CDR3 is TGCAGTGCCTCCATTACAGGGATCGACACTGAAGCTTTCTTT.

At least ten counts were recorded for this clonotype. V gene TRBV20-1 combines with J gene TRBJ2-7; TRBD2 matches 8 bases. Germline-derived CDR1 and CDR2 are DFQATT and SNEGSKA (reference sequence). This CDR3 has 14 residues. The V gene end was trimmed by 5 bases and the J gene end by 3 bases; junction bases not matched to a gene: 9. As DNA, the CDR3 is TGCAGTGCTCAGCCTACTAGCGGACGCTACGAGCAGTACTTC. Translated, it gives CSAQPTSGRYEQYF.

The chain combines TRBV25-1 with TRBJ2-1; unclear D gene. The CDR3 sequence is 12 residues long. Germline CDR1 is MGHDK and CDR2 is SYGVNS. V was trimmed by 3 bases and J by 8 bases, leaving 8 bases between them. CDR3 sequence (DNA): TGTGCCAGCAGTGAGTCCCCCCATGAGCAGTTCTTC. Translation: CASSESPHEQFF.

V is TRBV9 and J is TRBJ2-2; perhaps TRBD1 as D (5 bases). The CDR3 spans 11 residues. Germline CDR1 reads SGDLS; CDR2 reads YYNGEE. Trimming took 7 bases from V and 6 from J, leaving 7 bases between them. In DNA form, the CDR3 reads TGTGCCAGCCAAGGGGCCGGGGAGCTGTTTTTT. It yields the protein CASQGAGELFF.

This clonotype came up many times. This sequence joins TRBV11-2 and TRBJ1-1; no reliable D call. Trimming took off 7 bases at V and 0 bases at J, with 15 bases between the two ends. Germline V gene sequence: CDR1 SGHAT, CDR2 FQNNGV. The CDR3 contains 15 residues. The CDR3 coding sequence is TGTGCCAGCAAGGACGGAAGAATTGTGAACACTGAAGCTTTCTTT. Amino acids: CASKDGRIVNTEAFF.

This clonotype was seen many times. CDR3 protein: CASSRNREGYTF. CDR3 nucleotides: TGTGCCAGCAGTCGAAACAGGGAAGGCTACACCTTC. V is TRBV6-1 and J is TRBJ1-2; a weak D match, TRBD1 (6 bases). The ends were cut back, 5 bases at V and 8 bases at J, with 12 bases in the middle. This CDR3 spans 12 amino acids. CDR1 is MNHNS and CDR2 is SASEGT in the germline V gene.

The V gene is TRBV15, the J gene TRBJ2-7, with D perhaps TRBD1 (6 bases). Trimming pared 5 bases from V and 5 bases from J, leaving 19 bases between. The CDR3 sequence is 15 residues long. Per the germline V gene, CDR1 is LNHNV and CDR2 is YYDKDF (reference sequence). The CDR3 loop is CATSRRGTGSDEQYF. The CDR3 DNA is TGTGCCACCAGCCGAAGGGGAACAGGGTCCGACGAGCAGTACTTC.

This clonotype was detected many times. The chain has TRBV7-2 and TRBJ2-5, with 9 nucleotides matching TRBD2. The CDR3 contains 15 residues. The germline CDR1 and CDR2 sequences are SGHTA and FQGNSA. V dropped 5 bases and J dropped 7; count of bases not matched to a gene: 11. The CDR3 is CASSPKAGGPGTQYF. CDR3 DNA: TGTGCCAGCAGCCCTAAGGCGGGGGGGCCAGGGACCCAGTACTTC.

This clonotype has just a few counts. The V and J genes are TRBV15 and TRBJ2-7; D assignment may be TRBD1 or TRBD2 (6 bases each). CDR1 and CDR2 (germline): LNHNV, YYDKDF (reference sequence). The CDR3 covers 13 residues. V lost 8 bases and J lost 6, with 17 bases in between. The CDR3 DNA follows: TGTGCCACCCAGAGGGGGGCGGCTCTCGAGCAGTACTTC. Protein product: CATQRGAALEQYF. Complete variable domain (other parts from reference TRBV15 and TRBJ2-7): DAMVIQNPRYQVTQFGKPVTLSCSQTLNHNVMYWYQQKSSQAPKLLFHYYDKDFNNEADTPDNFQSRRPNTSFCFLDIRSPGLGDTAMYLCATQRGAALEQYFGPGTRLTVT.

A word on this clonotype: This clone may be a read error of a much larger clone one base away. The V and J genes are TRBV7-8 and TRBJ1-1; a weak D match, TRBD1 (5 bases). V gave up 5 bases and J gave up 3 bases, with 16 bases separating them. Germline CDR1 is SGHVS and CDR2 is FQNEAQ. The CDR3 contains 15 residues. The CDR3 DNA sequence: TGTGCCAGCAGCCCCGGGGGGGGAAGGCACACTGAAGCTTTCTTT. The encoded protein is CASSPGGGRHTEAFF.

V and J are TRBV20-1 and TRBJ1-2; tentative D call: TRBD1 (6 bases). The ends were cut back, 6 bases at V and 9 bases at J, with 14 bases in the middle. This CDR3 is 11 amino acids long. Germline V CDR1 and CDR2: DFQATT, SNEGSKA (reference sequence). The CDR3, as DNA: TGCAGTGCCCACCCCAGGGGACGCTACACCTTC. It encodes CSAHPRGRYTF.

This sequence joins TRBV9 and TRBJ2-7; D unclear. V gave up 0 bases and J gave up 7 bases, with 11 bases separating them. The germline gives CDR1 SGDLS, CDR2 YYNGEE. The CDR3 sequence is 13 residues long. CDR3 bases: TGTGCCAGCAGCGTAGGACCGTCGGAAGAGCAGTACTTC. Translating it yields CASSVGPSEEQYF.

V usage is TRBV11-2 and J usage is TRBJ2-3, with 9 bases fitting TRBD2. CDR1 and CDR2 from the germline V gene are SGHAT and FQNNGV. This CDR3 comprises 14 residues. V trimming: 4 bases; J trimming: 3 bases; junction bases outside the gene matches: 2. The CDR3 spells CASSCTSGTDTQYF. The CDR3 coding sequence is TGTGCCAGCAGCTGCACTAGCGGGACAGATACGCAGTATTTT. Together with reference TRBV11-2 and TRBJ2-3, the CDR3 gives the full variable domain: EAGVAQSPRYKIIEKRQSVAFWCNPISGHATLYWYQQILGQGPKLLIQFQNNGVVDDSQLPKDRFSAERLKGVDSTLKIQPAKLEDSAVYLCASSCTSGTDTQYFGPGTRLTVL.